One and the same sample provided the 16 T cell receptor beta chains below, sequenced in a study of glioma-infiltrating T cells after dendritic cell vaccination. Time point described: after dendritic cell vaccination, including at tumor progression/relapse. The method was immunoSEQ multiplex PCR; TCRdb's version includes in-frame clones alone and lacks a portion of them. The repertoire holds roughly 88,000 clones, with 70% to 90% as singletons. This sample comprised blood, obtained after dendritic cell vaccination. These receptors were collected from a human donor with glioblastoma.

The V and J genes are TRBV2 and TRBJ2-6, with D tentatively TRBD1 (6 bases). V lost 10 bases and J 4 bases, leaving 11 bases between the germline ends. Germline loops: CDR1 SNHLY, CDR2 FYNNEI. The CDR3 contains 13 residues. The CDR3 reads CANKQGGANVLTF. The CDR3 DNA is TGTGCCAACAAACAGGGCGGGGCCAACGTCCTGACTTTC.

This clone was observed a few times. This chain joins TRBV7-2 and TRBJ1-1; 8 bases align to TRBD1. Germline assignment: CDR1 SGHTA and CDR2 FQGNSA. The CDR3 extends over 11 amino acids. V lost 10 bases to trimming and J lost 6 bases; unmatched junction nucleotides: 4. CDR3 residues: CATRQGPEAFF. CDR3 nucleotide sequence: TGTGCCACCCGACAGGGGCCTGAAGCTTTCTTT.

The J gene is TRBJ1-4, the V gene TRBV7-2; unclear D gene. The CDR3 is 15 amino acids. The V end lost 1 base, the J end lost 2 bases, and 8 bases lay between the germline ends. Germline loops: CDR1 SGHTA, CDR2 FQGNSA. The CDR3 DNA reads TGTGCCAGCAGCTTAGTGTCCGGGACTAATGAAAAACTGTTTTTT. Protein sequence: CASSLVSGTNEKLFF.

The sample holds a few counts of this clone. The V gene is TRBV2, the J gene TRBJ1-2, with D possibly TRBD1 on 5 matching bases. The CDR3 contains 12 residues. The V gene lost 6 bases and the J gene lost 3 bases, with 8 bases spanning the gap. Looked up from germline, CDR1 is SNHLY and CDR2 is FYNNEI. In DNA form, the CDR3 reads TGTGCCAGCAGACAGGAAGACTATGGCTACACCTTC. Translation: CASRQEDYGYTF.

This clone was seen once. The chain combines TRBV27 with TRBJ1-3, with D maybe TRBD1 (5 bases). Looked up from germline, CDR1 is MNHEY and CDR2 is SMNVEV (reference sequence). This CDR3 contains 14 residues. Trimming left V 6 bases short and J 2 bases short, with 11 bases between. The chain's CDR3 is CASRRSGPGNTIYF. DNA for the CDR3: TGTGCCAGCAGAAGGTCAGGGCCTGGAAACACCATATATTTT.

The chain combines TRBV2 with TRBJ2-1, with TRBD1 identical over 8 bases. The CDR3 contains 13 residues. Losses at the gene ends were 2 bases for V and 7 bases for J; bases not matched to a gene: 1. The germline V gene encodes CDR1 SNHLY and CDR2 FYNNEI. The DNA for the CDR3 is TGTGCCAGCAGTGAATGGACAGGGAATGAGCAGTTCTTC. This gives the protein CASSEWTGNEQFF.

The table lists this clone with a few counts. The chain couples TRBV5-1 to TRBJ2-7, with 8 bases matching TRBD1. The CDR3 runs 17 residues. J lost 4 bases, V lost 4 bases, and 16 bases had no gene match. In germline, CDR1 is SGHRS, CDR2 YFSETQ. The chain's CDR3 is CASSAPPGRGQVYEQYF. The CDR3 DNA reads as TGCGCCAGCAGCGCCCCCCCCGGCAGGGGGCAAGTATACGAGCAGTACTTC.

J is TRBJ2-5 and V is TRBV7-8, with D maybe TRBD2 (5 bases). V was cut by 5 bases and J by 5 bases, with 6 bases left in between. From germline, CDR1 is SGHVS and CDR2 FQNEAQ. The CDR3 is 11 amino acids. The CDR3 is CASSERETQYF. CDR3 coding DNA: TGTGCCAGCAGCGAGCGGGAGACCCAGTACTTC.

The chain links TRBV5-1 to TRBJ2-2; 8 bases line up with TRBD2. CDR1 and CDR2 (germline): SGHRS, YFSETQ. Unmatched junction bases numbered 2, after V lost 4 bases and J lost 0 bases. This CDR3 is 15 amino acids long. The CDR3 sequence: CASSPGGANTGELFF. DNA of the CDR3: TGCGCCAGCAGCCCCGGGGGGGCGAACACCGGGGAGCTGTTTTTT.

The V call is TRBV5-5, the J call TRBJ2-6; 7 bases fit TRBD1. V gave up 1 base and J gave up 1 base; unmatched junction bases: 8. Germline CDR1 is SGHKS and CDR2 is YYEKEE (reference sequence). The CDR3 is 18 amino acids. CDR3 sequence (DNA): TGTGCCAGCAGCTTGACAACAGGGGTTCCTTCTGGGGCCAACGTCCTGACTTTC. It codes for CASSLTTGVPSGANVLTF.

The chain is built from TRBV18 and TRBJ2-3, with D tentatively TRBD2 (6 bases). CDR3 length equals 14 residues. V lost 0 bases to trimming and J lost 3 bases, with 7 bases between them. CDR1 is KGHSH, CDR2 LQKENI, per germline. In DNA, the CDR3 is TGTGCCAGCTCACCACCCGGGGGAACAGATACGCAGTATTTT. This translates into CASSPPGGTDTQYF.

The rearrangement links TRBV5-1 to TRBJ2-5; TRBD2 aligns across 14 bases. CDR1 is SGHRS and CDR2 is YFSETQ in the germline V gene. V lost 2 bases, J lost 4 bases, and 1 base stayed unmatched. The CDR3 totals 15 residues. CDR3 in DNA: TGCGCCAGCAGCTTCGGGACTAGCGGGGGAGAGACCCAGTACTTC. This encodes CASSFGTSGGETQYF.

The chain links TRBV11-2 to TRBJ1-6; D possibly corresponds to TRBD1 (5 bases). The CDR3 consists of 16 residues. Germline CDR1 and CDR2: SGHAT and FQNNGV. The ends were cut back, 5 bases at V and 5 bases at J, with 16 bases in the middle. CDR3 in DNA: TGTGCCAGCAGCGACTTAGGACAAATGGATAATTCACCCCTCCACTTT. Translation: CASSDLGQMDNSPLHF.

Only one count was recorded for this clone. The rearrangement uses TRBV7-2 and TRBJ1-5, with TRBD1 matching 8 bases. The CDR3 extends over 15 amino acids. V dropped 3 bases and J dropped 0; count of bases not matched to a gene: 1. Per germline, CDR1 SGHTA and CDR2 FQGNSA. CDR3 amino acids: CASSLDRDSNQPQHF. Here the CDR3 DNA reads TGTGCCAGCAGCTTGGACAGGGATAGCAATCAGCCCCAGCATTTT.

The chain joins TRBV6-5 to TRBJ2-5, with TRBD2 identical over 8 bases. CDR1 is MNHEY, CDR2 SVGAGI, per germline. V trimming: 2 bases; J trimming: 1 base; junction bases outside the gene matches: 3. This CDR3 contains 15 residues. CDR3 sequence: CASSYRAGGQETQYF. DNA of the CDR3: TGTGCCAGCAGTTACCGGGCGGGGGGCCAAGAGACCCAGTACTTC.

This chain links TRBV5-1 with TRBJ2-7, with D maybe TRBD2 (6 bases). V lost 3 bases to trimming and J lost 0 bases, with 16 bases between them. The germline gives CDR1 SGHRS, CDR2 YFSETQ. The CDR3 extends over 16 amino acids. The CDR3 DNA sequence: TGCGCCAGCAGCTCTACGCTCGGGGGTGGCTCCTACGAGCAGTACTTC. It is translated as CASSSTLGGGSYEQYF.